This T cell receptor beta chain was captured in a study of T cell responses to AZD1222 COVID-19 vaccine. Clones were sequenced by immunoSEQ multiplex PCR, and TCRdb holds only the in-frame ones, with some missing. The sample lists about 160,000 clones; approximately 91% were seen once. Findings of the study overall: Across spike, vaccine-associated CD4 TCRs were found, dominant at 160-218 and 743-854. Reportedly, nearly half the spike-specific TCRs target unmutated variant regions. At baseline, just 5 or 6 AZD1222 recipients tested seropositive.

Looked up from germline, CDR1 is LGHNA and CDR2 is YNFKEQ. CDR3 length: 22 amino acids. V trimming: 0 bases; J trimming: 0 bases; junction bases outside the gene matches: 15. A note on this clone: Its matching antigen is unknown.

This chain links TRBV4-2 with TRBJ2-4, with 12 nucleotides matching TRBD2. The material was peripheral blood, obtained 28 days after the second AZD1222 dose. The clonotype originates from an adult who received the AZD1222 COVID-19 vaccine. In DNA, the CDR3 is TGTGCCAGCAGCCAAGACTTACTAGCGGGAGGTTGGAGGGGACTAGCCAAAAACATTCAGTACTTC. This translates into CASSQDLLAGGWRGLAKNIQYF.